The next 30 T cell receptor beta chains were all read from a single sample in a study of cytomegalovirus exposure and HLA in healthy donors. Both 60 Vbeta primers and 13 Jbeta primers went into the PCR. Libraries were prepared by immunoSEQ multiplex PCR; TCRdb keeps only in-frame clonotypes and omits some of them. In the table there are 120,000 to 150,000 clones, 82% of which are singletons. Sequencing input: PBMCs. The receptors here all came from a male donor in good health and CMV-seronegative.

The chain recombines TRBV7-3 with TRBJ1-2; D remains ambiguous. Germline V gene sequence: CDR1 SGHTA, CDR2 FQGTGA. The CDR3 runs to 15 residues. V lost 1 base to trimming and J lost 7 bases, with 16 bases between them. The CDR3 DNA sequence: TGTGCCAGCAGCTTAAATCCGGGAATGTATGGTGGCTACACCTTC. This codes for CASSLNPGMYGGYTF.

This sequence joins TRBV7-9 and TRBJ2-5; D is perhaps TRBD1 (6 bases). Trimming pared 5 bases from V and 11 bases from J, leaving 18 bases between. Germline CDR1 SEHNR, CDR2 FQNEAQ (reference sequence). The CDR3 is 13 residues long. CDR3 amino acids: CASSEQGRVEQYF. For the CDR3, the DNA is TGTGCCAGCAGCGAACAGGGTCGTGTGGAGCAGTACTTC.

The V gene is TRBV5-5, the J gene TRBJ2-7; 7 bases are a match to TRBD1. V dropped 4 bases and J dropped 3; count of bases not matched to a gene: 7. CDR1 is SGHKS and CDR2 is YYEKEE in the germline V gene (reference sequence). This CDR3 comprises 14 residues. Here the CDR3 DNA reads TGTGCCAGCAGCAGCGTGGGACAGAACTACGAGCAGTACTTC. It translates to CASSSVGQNYEQYF.

This clone has a handful of counts. The V call is TRBV19, the J call TRBJ2-7, with 7 nucleotides matching TRBD2. Germline CDR1 reads LNHDA; CDR2 reads SQIVND (reference sequence). The CDR3 has 15 amino acids. Unmatched junction bases numbered 7, after V lost 4 bases and J lost 1 base. DNA of the CDR3: TGTGCCAGTAGTACCCTCAGCGGGGTTTCCTACGAGCAGTACTTC. Residues: CASSTLSGVSYEQYF.

The chain uses TRBV28 and TRBJ2-7; 11 nucleotides agree with TRBD2. In germline, CDR1 is MDHEN, CDR2 SYDVKM. The CDR3 totals 17 residues. Losses at the gene ends were 8 bases for V and 0 bases for J; bases not matched to a gene: 12. The CDR3 DNA follows: TGTGCCAGCCTGGGACTAGCGGTGACTTACTCCTCCTACGAGCAGTACTTC. It codes for CASLGLAVTYSSYEQYF.

The chain couples TRBV30 to TRBJ1-5, with D perhaps matching TRBD1 (5 bases). The CDR3 covers 13 residues. Germline CDR1 GTSNPN, CDR2 SVGIG (reference sequence). Trimming left V 4 bases short and J 2 bases short, with 9 bases between. This CDR3 is CAWKGYGNQPQHF. In DNA form, the CDR3 reads TGTGCCTGGAAGGGGTATGGCAATCAGCCCCAGCATTTT.

The genes are TRBV6-5 and TRBJ2-2; 7 bases agree with TRBD1. Looked up from germline, CDR1 is MNHEY and CDR2 is SVGAGI. The trim removed 2 bases at V and 3 bases at J, leaving 6 bases unmatched. The CDR3 is 16 residues long. The CDR3 reads CASSYRLTGDTGELFF. For the CDR3, the DNA is TGTGCCAGCAGTTACCGCTTAACAGGGGACACCGGGGAGCTGTTTTTT.

The J gene is TRBJ1-2, the V gene TRBV2; 9 bases fit TRBD1. Germline V lookup: CDR1 SNHLY, CDR2 FYNNEI. J was trimmed by 5 bases and V by 7 bases; bases with no gene match: 8. The CDR3 runs 14 residues. As DNA, the CDR3 is TGTGCCAGCAAGGGACAGGGAAAATCTTATGGCTACACCTTC. It specifies CASKGQGKSYGYTF.

This rearrangement joins TRBV7-2 to TRBJ2-4; D perhaps matches TRBD2 (6 bases). With 4 bases removed from V and 2 bases from J, the gap between germline ends came to 15 bases. The CDR3 has 16 residues. Germline CDR1 SGHTA, CDR2 FQGNSA. The CDR3 spells CASSSQGGGSKNIQYF. CDR3 bases: TGTGCCAGCAGCTCCCAGGGTGGGGGGTCCAAAAACATTCAGTACTTC.

This chain connects TRBV15 to TRBJ1-1; D is ambiguous. The CDR3 has 15 amino acids. The germline gives CDR1 LNHNV, CDR2 YYDKDF (reference sequence). V lost 0 bases, J lost 1 base, and 9 bases lay in between. The CDR3 DNA sequence: TGTGCCACCAGCAGAGATCTCGGGGAGAACACTGAAGCTTTCTTT. Protein sequence: CATSRDLGENTEAFF. Using reference TRBV15 and TRBJ1-1 for the parts outside the CDR3, the full variable domain is DAMVIQNPRYQVTQFGKPVTLSCSQTLNHNVMYWYQQKSSQAPKLLFHYYDKDFNNEADTPDNFQSRRPNTSFCFLDIRSPGLGDTAMYLCATSRDLGENTEAFFGQGTRLTVV.

V and J are TRBV30 and TRBJ2-7; D is ambiguous. Trimming stripped 0 bases from V and 6 bases from J, with 9 bases between. Germline CDR1 and CDR2: GTSNPN and SVGIG (reference sequence). The CDR3 covers 12 residues. CDR3 DNA sequence: TGTGCCTGGAGTGTACATCTTGGCGAGCAGTACTTC. The encoded protein is CAWSVHLGEQYF. The variable domain in full, completed from reference TRBV30 and TRBJ2-7, reads SQTIHQWPATLVQPVGSPLSLECTVEGTSNPNLYWYRQAAGRGLQLLFYSVGIGQISSEVPQNLSASRPQDRQFILSSKKLLLSDSGFYLCAWSVHLGEQYFGPGTRLTVT.

The chain employs TRBV7-8 and TRBJ1-5; the D gene is possibly TRBD1 (5 bases). CDR3 size: 14 residues. The V end was cut by 3 bases, the J end by 8 bases, with 14 bases between. From germline, CDR1 is SGHVS and CDR2 FQNEAQ. CDR3 nucleotide sequence: TGTGCCAGCAGCTTGGCAGGGTTTACGGAGCCCCAGCATTTT. Amino acid sequence: CASSLAGFTEPQHF.

The chain employs TRBV10-2 and TRBJ2-5, with TRBD2 identical over 7 bases. Germline-derived CDR1 and CDR2 are WSHSY and SAAADI. The V segment lost 0 bases and the J segment 7 bases; nucleotides outside the gene matches: 8. This CDR3 region has 15 residues. The CDR3 spells CASSESAGDLLTQYF. The CDR3 DNA is TGCGCCAGCAGTGAGTCTGCGGGGGACCTTCTGACCCAGTACTTC.

This chain links TRBV11-1 with TRBJ2-7; 13 bases are a match to TRBD2. In germline, CDR1 is SGHAT, CDR2 FQDESV (reference sequence). The CDR3 consists of 14 residues. The V gene end was trimmed by 4 bases and the J gene end by 6 bases; junction bases not matched to a gene: 3. CDR3 DNA sequence: TGTGCCAGCAGCTATCGACTAGCGGGGGGCGAGCAGTACTTC. Translation: CASSYRLAGGEQYF.

The genes are TRBV29-1 and TRBJ1-2; 10 bases are a match to TRBD1. The CDR3 runs to 13 residues. The V segment lost 2 bases and the J segment 8 bases; nucleotides outside the gene matches: 5. Germline V gives CDR1 SQVTM, CDR2 ANQGSEA. The CDR3 loop reads CSVERQGAGGYTF. Written as DNA, the CDR3 is TGCAGCGTTGAACGACAGGGGGCTGGCGGCTACACCTTC.

The V gene is TRBV14, the J gene TRBJ2-2, with TRBD2 matching 10 bases. The CDR3 extends over 15 amino acids. The V and J ends lost 4 bases and 6 bases, in that order; junction bases with no gene match: 5. Germline CDR1 reads SGHDN; CDR2 reads FVKESK. CDR3 DNA sequence: TGTGCCAGCAGCCTGGTAGCGGGAGGAGCCGGGGAGCTGTTTTTT. Its protein product is CASSLVAGGAGELFF.

This clone was detected only once. The genes are TRBV7-2 and TRBJ1-1; D is ambiguous. CDR3 length: 14 amino acids. The ends were cut back, 0 bases at V and 5 bases at J, with 10 bases in the middle. CDR1 is SGHTA, CDR2 FQGNSA, per germline. CDR3 region: CASSLALRGTEAFF. In nucleotides, the CDR3 is TGTGCCAGCAGCTTAGCGCTAAGAGGGACTGAAGCTTTCTTT.

The gene calls are TRBV9 and TRBJ2-3; a weak D match, TRBD2 (5 bases). The V and J ends lost 4 bases and 0 bases respectively, with 15 bases between them. The CDR3 sequence is 16 residues long. Per germline, CDR1 SGDLS and CDR2 YYNGEE. The CDR3, as DNA: TGTGCCAGCAGCACCGGGGAACCCCCTAGCACAGATACGCAGTATTTT. This gives the protein CASSTGEPPSTDTQYF.

This clone occurred a few times. The rearrangement uses TRBV15 and TRBJ2-4; TRBD1 agrees at 7 bases. This CDR3 region has 17 residues. Germline V lookup: CDR1 LNHNV, CDR2 YYDKDF (reference sequence). J was trimmed by 0 bases and V by 2 bases; bases with no gene match: 7. The CDR3 coding sequence is TGTGCCACCAGCAGACCCACGACAGGGATAGCCAAAAACATTCAGTACTTC. It codes for CATSRPTTGIAKNIQYF.

V is TRBV7-9 and J is TRBJ1-4; TRBD1 might be the D (6 bases). The CDR3 runs 15 residues. V was cut by 5 bases and J by 5 bases, with 15 bases left in between. CDR1 and CDR2 (germline): SEHNR, FQNEAQ (reference sequence). CDR3 region: CASSRLGGANEKLFF. CDR3 in DNA: TGTGCCAGCAGCCGCCTGGGGGGGGCCAATGAAAAACTGTTTTTT.

This CDR3 is CASSIGLRLAGGPGETQYF. CDR3 nucleotides: TGTGCCAGTAGTATCGGTTTAAGGCTAGCGGGAGGGCCAGGGGAGACCCAGTACTTC. The V and J genes are TRBV19 and TRBJ2-5; 12 bases fit TRBD2. The length of the CDR3 is 19 residues. The V gene end was trimmed by 3 bases and the J gene end by 5 bases; junction bases not matched to a gene: 16. Germline CDR1 reads LNHDA; CDR2 reads SQIVND (reference sequence).

This sequence joins TRBV5-1 and TRBJ2-5, with TRBD2 matching 14 bases. Germline-derived CDR1 and CDR2 are SGHRS and YFSETQ. V lost 4 bases and J lost 4; bases outside the gene matches: 9. The CDR3 sequence is 17 residues long. CDR3 residues: CASSPGTSGSLGETQYF. In DNA, the CDR3 is TGCGCCAGCAGCCCTGGGACTAGCGGGAGTTTAGGAGAGACCCAGTACTTC.

This clone was detected a few times. The rearrangement links TRBV7-9 to TRBJ2-7, with 7 bases aligning to TRBD1. V gave up 6 bases and J gave up 1 base; unmatched junction bases: 3. Germline-derived CDR1 and CDR2 are SEHNR and FQNEAQ (reference sequence). The CDR3 runs to 13 residues. Written as DNA, the CDR3 is TGTGCCAGCAGATCGACAGGGTCCTACGAGCAGTACTTC. It codes for CASRSTGSYEQYF.

This chain connects TRBV6-5 to TRBJ1-2, with D possibly matching TRBD1 (6 bases). Trimming cost V 6 bases and J 2 bases, with 13 bases left between them. Germline assignment: CDR1 MNHEY and CDR2 SVGAGI. This CDR3 spans 14 amino acids. In nucleotides, the CDR3 is TGTGCCAGCAGCGCCGGGACAAGGAACTATGGCTACACCTTC. Protein sequence: CASSAGTRNYGYTF.

The chain carries TRBV19 and TRBJ2-1, with TRBD1 matching over 8 bases. CDR1 and CDR2 (germline): LNHDA, SQIVND (reference sequence). The CDR3 runs to 19 residues. The V segment lost 4 bases and the J segment 4 bases; nucleotides outside the gene matches: 18. The CDR3, as DNA: TGTGCCAGTAGTAAAAGGTGGGAGACAGGGGCCCCTCCATACAATGAGCAGTTCTTC. Translating it yields CASSKRWETGAPPYNEQFF.

This clone was observed once. The chain carries TRBV7-3 and TRBJ2-1; TRBD2 aligns across 7 bases. V was pared by 3 bases and J by 4 bases, with 9 bases of the junction left unmatched. The CDR3 extends over 16 amino acids. CDR1 is SGHTA, CDR2 FQGTGA, per germline. The CDR3 DNA reads TGTGCCAGCAGCTTTTTTTCGCGGGGGATTTACAATGAGCAGTTCTTC. Protein product: CASSFFSRGIYNEQFF.

This clone was observed once. This chain links TRBV15 with TRBJ2-7, with TRBD2 as a possible D gene (6 bases). The germline gives CDR1 LNHNV, CDR2 YYDKDF (reference sequence). This CDR3 is built from 16 residues. V lost 0 bases and J lost 2, with 14 bases in between. The CDR3 region is CATSRDRSAGPYEQYF. The CDR3 DNA is TGTGCCACCAGCAGAGATCGTTCAGCGGGCCCCTACGAGCAGTACTTC.

This clone was recorded once. The V call is TRBV9, the J call TRBJ2-7, with 8 bases that match TRBD2. V shed 5 bases and J 3 bases; nucleotides not matched to a gene: 10. This CDR3 region has 15 residues. CDR1 is SGDLS and CDR2 is YYNGEE in the germline V gene. The DNA for the CDR3 is TGTGCCAGCAGTCCTACTAGCGGAGGGCACTACGAGCAGTACTTC. Translation: CASSPTSGGHYEQYF.

V is TRBV9 and J is TRBJ2-7; 10 nucleotides line up with TRBD1. Germline CDR1 reads SGDLS; CDR2 reads YYNGEE. The CDR3 has 16 residues. V lost 3 bases and J lost 2; bases outside the gene matches: 8. The CDR3 here is CASSARGTGETYEQYF. In nucleotides, the CDR3 is TGTGCCAGCAGCGCAAGGGGGACAGGGGAAACCTACGAGCAGTACTTC.

In this sample, this clone turned up once. The chain recombines TRBV6-6 with TRBJ1-2; D remains unclear. V lost 7 bases and J 6 bases, leaving 18 bases between the germline ends. Germline assignment: CDR1 MNHNY and CDR2 SVGAGI (reference sequence). The CDR3 has 14 amino acids. In nucleotides, the CDR3 is TGTGCCAGCAATAACAGAGGAGGGTATCATGGCTACACCTTC. Encoded protein: CASNNRGGYHGYTF.